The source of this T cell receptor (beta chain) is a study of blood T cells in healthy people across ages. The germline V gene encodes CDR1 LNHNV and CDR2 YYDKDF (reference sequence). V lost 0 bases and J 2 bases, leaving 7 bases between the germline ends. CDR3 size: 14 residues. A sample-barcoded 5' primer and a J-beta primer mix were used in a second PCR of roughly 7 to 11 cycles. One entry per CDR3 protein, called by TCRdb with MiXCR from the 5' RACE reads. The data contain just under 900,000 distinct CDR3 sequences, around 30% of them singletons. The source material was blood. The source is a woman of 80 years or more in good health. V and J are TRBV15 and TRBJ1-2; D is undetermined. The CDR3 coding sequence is TGTGCCACCAGCAGAGATGGCAGGAACTATGGCTACACCTTC. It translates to CATSRDGRNYGYTF.